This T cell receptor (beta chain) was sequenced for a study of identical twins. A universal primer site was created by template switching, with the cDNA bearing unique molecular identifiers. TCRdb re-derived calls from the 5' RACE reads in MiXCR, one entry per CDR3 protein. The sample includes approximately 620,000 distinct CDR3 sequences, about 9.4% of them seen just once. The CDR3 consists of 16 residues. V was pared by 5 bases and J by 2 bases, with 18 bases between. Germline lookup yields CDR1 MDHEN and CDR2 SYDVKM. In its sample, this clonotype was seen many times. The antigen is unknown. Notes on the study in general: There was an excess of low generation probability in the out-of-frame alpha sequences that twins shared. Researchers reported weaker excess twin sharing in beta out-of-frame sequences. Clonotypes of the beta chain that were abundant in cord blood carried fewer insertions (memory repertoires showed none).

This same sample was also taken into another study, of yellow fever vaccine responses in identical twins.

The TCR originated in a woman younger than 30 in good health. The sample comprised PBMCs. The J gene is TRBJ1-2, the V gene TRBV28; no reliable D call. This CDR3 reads CASSGIIVRPNYGYTF. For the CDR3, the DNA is TGTGCCAGCAGTGGCATTATTGTCAGGCCAAACTATGGCTACACCTTC.